The 9 T cell receptor beta chains reported below all come from one sample, sequenced in a study of CD39 and CD103 CD8 tumor-infiltrating T cells. Here immunoSEQ multiplex PCR was the method, and the copy in TCRdb shows in-frame clones only, minus some. Of some 4,300 clones in the sample, about 66% are singletons; the top ten hold 12%. Sample: CD8+ T cells sorted from blood. The subset denotes: total memory CD8 T cells (CD45RA-CCR7+/-) from blood or uninvolved lymph node. These receptors all come from a human donor with head and neck squamous cell carcinoma.

The V gene is TRBV10-3, the J gene TRBJ2-2; maybe TRBD2 (5 bases). Trimming pared 4 bases from V and 4 bases from J, leaving 10 bases between. Germline CDR1 ENHRY, CDR2 SYGVKD. The CDR3 loop spans 14 amino acids. In nucleotides, the CDR3 is TGTGCCATCAGTGTAGAAGGAGGCACCGGGGAGCTGTTTTTT. Encoded protein: CAISVEGGTGELFF.

This sequence joins TRBV28 and TRBJ1-1, with 7 bases matching TRBD1. Trimming at V came to 6 bases and at J to 0 bases, leaving 13 bases not matched to a gene. The length of the CDR3 is 17 residues. Germline V gene data show CDR1 as MDHEN and CDR2 as SYDVKM. The CDR3 sequence is CASSPIGQDPMNTEAFF. The DNA for the CDR3 is TGTGCCAGCAGCCCGATAGGACAGGACCCCATGAACACTGAAGCTTTCTTT.

This rearrangement joins TRBV9 to TRBJ1-6; maybe TRBD1 (6 bases). The V end was cut by 4 bases, the J end by 9 bases, with 17 bases between. This CDR3 contains 15 residues. Germline V gives CDR1 SGDLS, CDR2 YYNGEE. The CDR3 region is CASSPQGGARSPLHF. In nucleotides, the CDR3 is TGTGCCAGCAGCCCCCAAGGGGGGGCTCGTTCACCCCTCCACTTT. Drawing the rest from reference TRBV9 and TRBJ1-6, the complete variable domain is DSGVTQTPKHLITATGQRVTLRCSPRSGDLSVYWYQQSLDQGLQFLIQYYNGEERAKGNILERFSAQQFPDLHSELNLSSLELGDSALYFCASSPQGGARSPLHFGNGTRLTVT.

The genes are TRBV27 and TRBJ2-7; no reliable D call. Germline loops: CDR1 MNHEY, CDR2 SMNVEV (reference sequence). The CDR3 has 13 amino acids. The germline V and J ends were trimmed by 4 bases and 1 base, with 8 bases remaining between them. The DNA of the CDR3 is TGTGCCAGCAGTTATCAGGCATCCTACGAGCAGTACTTC. Protein product: CASSYQASYEQYF.

This clone was detected once. The CDR3 loop reads CAWSVRVGRGGETQYF. CDR3 nucleotides: TGTGCCTGGAGTGTAAGGGTCGGGCGGGGTGGAGAGACCCAGTACTTC. V gene TRBV30 combines with J gene TRBJ2-5, with D maybe TRBD2 (6 bases). The CDR3 sequence is 16 residues long. Germline assignment: CDR1 GTSNPN and CDR2 SVGIG (reference sequence). Trimming shortened V by 0 bases and J by 4 bases, and 18 bases separated the two germline ends. The entire variable domain, with the rest obtained from reference TRBV30 and TRBJ2-5, is as follows: SQTIHQWPATLVQPVGSPLSLECTVEGTSNPNLYWYRQAAGRGLQLLFYSVGIGQISSEVPQNLSASRPQDRQFILSSKKLLLSDSGFYLCAWSVRVGRGGETQYFGPGTRLLVL.

A few counts support this clone. The V gene is TRBV5-5, the J gene TRBJ2-1, with 11 bases lining up with TRBD1. There are 16 residues in the CDR3. V was pared by 5 bases and J by 7 bases, with 11 bases of the junction left unmatched. Germline V gene sequence: CDR1 SGHKS, CDR2 YYEKEE (reference sequence). The DNA for the CDR3 is TGTGCCAGCAGACAAACCCGGGACAGGGGGAGAAATGAGCAGTTCTTC. It translates to CASRQTRDRGRNEQFF.

CDR3 coding DNA: TGTGCCAGCAGCCCGCCCGCTGGGCGAGCCAAAAACATTCAGTACTTC. Translating it yields CASSPPAGRAKNIQYF. This chain connects TRBV7-9 to TRBJ2-4; D gene uncertain. Germline V lookup: CDR1 SEHNR, CDR2 FQNEAQ (reference sequence). The CDR3 is made up of 16 amino acids. The V end was cut by 5 bases, the J end by 0 bases, with 14 bases between.

This chain joins TRBV27 and TRBJ1-1; no reliable D call. The CDR3 covers 15 residues. Germline assignment: CDR1 MNHEY and CDR2 SMNVEV (reference sequence). V shed 4 bases and J shed 2 bases, with 14 bases lying between them. The CDR3 reads CASSSLGGYNTEAFF. The CDR3 region has the DNA TGTGCCAGCAGTTCCCTTGGAGGGTACAACACTGAAGCTTTCTTT.

CDR3 sequence reads: CASSQVGGDSPEKLFF. Written as DNA, the CDR3 is TGTGCCAGCAGCCAAGTAGGGGGAGACAGTCCTGAAAAACTGTTTTTT. The chain uses TRBV5-4 and TRBJ1-4, with D possibly being TRBD1 (6 bases). The CDR3 sequence is 16 residues long. The V gene's germline CDR1 is SGHNT and CDR2 YYREEE (reference sequence). V lost 4 bases and J lost 7, with 20 bases in between.